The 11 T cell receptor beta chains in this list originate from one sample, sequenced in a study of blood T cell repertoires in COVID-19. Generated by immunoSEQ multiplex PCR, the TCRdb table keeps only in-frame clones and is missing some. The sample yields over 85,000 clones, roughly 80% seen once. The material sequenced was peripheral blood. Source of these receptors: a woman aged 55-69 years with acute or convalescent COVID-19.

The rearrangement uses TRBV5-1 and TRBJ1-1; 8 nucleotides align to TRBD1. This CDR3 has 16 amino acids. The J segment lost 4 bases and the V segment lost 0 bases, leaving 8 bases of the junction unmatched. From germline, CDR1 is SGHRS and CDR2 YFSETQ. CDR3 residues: CASSLGGTGGGTEAFF. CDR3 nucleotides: TGCGCCAGCAGCTTGGGAGGGACAGGAGGTGGCACTGAAGCTTTCTTT.

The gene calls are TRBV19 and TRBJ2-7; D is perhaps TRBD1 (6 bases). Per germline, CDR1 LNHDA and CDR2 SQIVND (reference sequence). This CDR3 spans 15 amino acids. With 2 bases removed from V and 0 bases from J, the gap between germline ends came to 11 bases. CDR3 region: CASSISTGSSYEQYF. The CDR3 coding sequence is TGTGCCAGTAGTATAAGCACAGGGTCCTCCTACGAGCAGTACTTC.

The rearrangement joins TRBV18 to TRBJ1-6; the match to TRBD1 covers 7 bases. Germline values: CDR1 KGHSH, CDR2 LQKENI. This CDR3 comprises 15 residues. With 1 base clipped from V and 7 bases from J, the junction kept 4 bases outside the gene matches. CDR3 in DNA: TGTGCCAGCTCACCACAAAGACAGGGAAATTCACCCCTCCACTTT. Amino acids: CASSPQRQGNSPLHF.

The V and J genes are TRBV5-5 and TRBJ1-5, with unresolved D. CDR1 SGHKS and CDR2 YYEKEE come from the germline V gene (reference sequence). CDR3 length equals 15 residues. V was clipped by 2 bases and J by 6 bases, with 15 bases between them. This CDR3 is CASSLAWHGGQPQHF. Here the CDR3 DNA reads TGTGCCAGCAGCTTAGCATGGCATGGCGGTCAGCCCCAGCATTTT.

CDR3 nucleotide sequence: TGTGCCAGCAGCTTGGCCTGGGACAGGGAGAGGGAGACCCAGTACTTC. Encoded protein: CASSLAWDRERETQYF. The chain employs TRBV5-6 and TRBJ2-5; 9 bases align to TRBD1. V was pared by 0 bases and J by 5 bases, with 8 bases of the junction left unmatched. The CDR3 runs 16 residues. Germline-derived CDR1 and CDR2 are SGHDT and YYEEEE.

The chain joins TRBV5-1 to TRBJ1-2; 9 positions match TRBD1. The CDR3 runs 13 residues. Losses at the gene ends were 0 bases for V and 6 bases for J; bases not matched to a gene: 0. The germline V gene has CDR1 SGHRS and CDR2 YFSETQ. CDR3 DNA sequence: TGCGCCAGCAGCTTGGGGACAGGGGATGGCTACACCTTC. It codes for CASSLGTGDGYTF.

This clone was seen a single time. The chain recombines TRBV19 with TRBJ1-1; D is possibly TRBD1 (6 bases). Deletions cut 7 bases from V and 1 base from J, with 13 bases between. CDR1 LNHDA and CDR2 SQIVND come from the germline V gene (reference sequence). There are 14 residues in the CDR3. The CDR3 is CASKTGPANTEAFF. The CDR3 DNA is TGTGCCAGTAAAACAGGGCCGGCGAACACTGAAGCTTTCTTT. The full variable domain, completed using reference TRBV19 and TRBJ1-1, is DGGITQSPKYLFRKEGQNVTLSCEQNLNHDAMYWYRQDPGQGLRLIYYSQIVNDFQKGDIAEGYSVSREKKESFPLTVTSAQKNPTAFYLCASKTGPANTEAFFGQGTRLTVV.

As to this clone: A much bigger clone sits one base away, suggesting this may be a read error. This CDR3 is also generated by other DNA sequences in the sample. Here the CDR3 DNA reads TGTGCCAGCAGCCAAGGGACAGGGGAAAAACTGTTTTTT. Protein product: CASSQGTGEKLFF. J is TRBJ1-4 and V is TRBV16, with TRBD1 matching over 9 bases. V shed 2 bases and J 8 bases; nucleotides not matched to a gene: 0. Germline CDR1 reads KGHSY; CDR2 reads FQNENV. The CDR3 is 13 amino acids.

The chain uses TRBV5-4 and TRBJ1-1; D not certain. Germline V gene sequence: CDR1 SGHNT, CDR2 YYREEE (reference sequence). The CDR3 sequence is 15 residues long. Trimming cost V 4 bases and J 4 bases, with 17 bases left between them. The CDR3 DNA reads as TGTGCCAGCAGCATCCCCTCAACGGGGAGCACTGAAGCTTTCTTT. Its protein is CASSIPSTGSTEAFF.

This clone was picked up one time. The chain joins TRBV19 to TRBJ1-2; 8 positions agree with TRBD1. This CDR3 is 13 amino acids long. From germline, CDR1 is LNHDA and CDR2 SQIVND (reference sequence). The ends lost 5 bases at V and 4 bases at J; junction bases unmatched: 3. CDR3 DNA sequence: TGTGCCAGTAGTCAGGACAGGGCCTATGGCTACACCTTC. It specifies CASSQDRAYGYTF.

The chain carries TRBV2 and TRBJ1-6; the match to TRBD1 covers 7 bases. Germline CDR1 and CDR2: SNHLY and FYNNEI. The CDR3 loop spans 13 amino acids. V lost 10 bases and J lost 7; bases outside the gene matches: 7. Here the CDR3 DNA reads TGTGCCACGCAGGGGGTCGGAAATTCACCCCTCCACTTT. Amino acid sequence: CATQGVGNSPLHF.